The 27 T cell receptor beta chains below were found in one sample sequenced in a study of T cell responses to AZD1222 COVID-19 vaccine. The table came from immunoSEQ multiplex PCR; TCRdb's copy has only in-frame clones and leaves some out. In the table there are roughly 120,000 clones, 85% to 90% of which are singletons. The sequencing here drew on peripheral blood, taken on day 0 of AZD1222 vaccination. The receptors stem from an adult in good health.

The rearrangement joins TRBV5-4 to TRBJ1-6, with 9 bases that match TRBD1. V was pared by 0 bases and J by 8 bases, with 3 bases of the junction left unmatched. CDR3 size: 15 residues. Germline V gene lookup returns CDR1 SGHNT and CDR2 YYREEE (reference sequence). Here the CDR3 reads CASSLEDRGDSPLHF. The CDR3 coding sequence is TGTGCCAGCAGCTTGGAGGACAGGGGCGATTCACCCCTCCACTTT.

This clone was counted once. This chain uses TRBV23-1 with TRBJ1-2, with D hard to call. TRBV23-1 falls under the ORF class, with uncertain function. V lost 6 bases and J lost 8, with 19 bases in between. The CDR3 spans 14 residues. The CDR3 spells CASRHSGTTSGYTF. In DNA form, the CDR3 reads TGCGCCAGCAGACACTCCGGTACTACTAGCGGCTACACCTTC.

The V and J genes are TRBV11-1 and TRBJ1-1; 8 bases are a match to TRBD1. The CDR3 extends over 14 amino acids. Per germline, CDR1 SGHAT and CDR2 FQDESV (reference sequence). V lost 5 bases to trimming and J lost 5 bases; unmatched junction nucleotides: 7. The CDR3 DNA follows: TGTGCCAGCAGCCGAGACAGGGGTGGTACTGAAGCTTTCTTT. This sequence encodes CASSRDRGGTEAFF. Complete variable domain (other parts from reference TRBV11-1 and TRBJ1-1): EAEVAQSPRYKITEKSQAVAFWCDPISGHATLYWYRQILGQGPELLVQFQDESVVDDSQLPKDRFSAERLKGVDSTLKIQPAELGDSAMYLCASSRDRGGTEAFFGQGTRLTVV.

V is TRBV29-1 and J is TRBJ1-1; 8 positions match TRBD1. Germline assignment: CDR1 SQVTM and CDR2 ANQGSEA. The CDR3 has 12 amino acids. The CDR3 region has the DNA TGCACCGTACAGGGGGGTGTCACTGAAGCTTTCTTT. It translates to CTVQGGVTEAFF.

The chain couples TRBV10-3 to TRBJ2-1, with D perhaps TRBD1 (6 bases). CDR3 length equals 15 residues. V was cut by 3 bases and J by 8 bases, with 17 bases left in between. From germline, CDR1 is ENHRY and CDR2 SYGVKD. The CDR3 loop is CAISERDNIGHEQFF. CDR3 sequence (DNA): TGTGCCATCAGTGAACGGGACAATATTGGCCATGAGCAGTTCTTC.

In its sample, this clone was seen once. This chain joins TRBV29-1 and TRBJ1-2; 10 positions match TRBD1. V lost 7 bases and J lost 6; bases outside the gene matches: 2. The germline CDR1 and CDR2 sequences are SQVTM and ANQGSEA. The CDR3 length is 11 residues. CDR3 in amino acids: CSAGQGNGYTF. CDR3 bases: TGCAGCGCGGGACAGGGGAATGGCTACACCTTC.

The CDR3 loop is CATSDLTSGSDEQFF. The CDR3 DNA reads as TGTGCCACCAGTGATTTGACTAGCGGGAGTGATGAGCAGTTCTTC. The chain joins TRBV24-1 to TRBJ2-1; 11 bases map to TRBD2. Germline loops: CDR1 KGHDR, CDR2 SFDVKD. With 0 bases clipped from V and 8 bases from J, the junction kept 2 bases outside the gene matches. The CDR3 sequence is 15 residues long.

This chain connects TRBV2 to TRBJ1-6; 8 nucleotides line up with TRBD1. CDR1 and CDR2 (germline): SNHLY, FYNNEI. The V segment lost 4 bases and the J segment 8 bases; nucleotides outside the gene matches: 7. This CDR3 spans 15 amino acids. The CDR3 loop is CASSVMTGVDSPLHF. In nucleotides, the CDR3 is TGTGCCAGCAGTGTGATGACAGGGGTAGATTCACCCCTCCACTTT. Full variable domain (remainder filled in from reference TRBV2 and TRBJ1-6): EPEVTQTPSHQVTQMGQEVILRCVPISNHLYFYWYRQILGQKVEFLVSFYNNEISEKSEIFDDQFSVERPDGSNFTLKIRSTKLEDSAMYFCASSVMTGVDSPLHFGNGTRLTVT.

The rearrangement links TRBV28 to TRBJ1-1; a possible D gene is TRBD1 (6 bases). V was shortened by 4 bases and J by 1 base, with 13 bases between the two germline ends. The germline V gene has CDR1 MDHEN and CDR2 SYDVKM. This CDR3 has 15 amino acids. CDR3 nucleotide sequence: TGTGCCAGCAGTTCAACGACAGGTCAGAACACTGAAGCTTTCTTT. It codes for CASSSTTGQNTEAFF.

The chain links TRBV9 to TRBJ2-7, with 9 positions matching TRBD2. V was clipped by 3 bases and J by 5 bases; unmatched bases: 9. The CDR3 contains 15 residues. Per the germline V gene, CDR1 is SGDLS and CDR2 is YYNGEE. The CDR3 coding sequence is TGTGCCAGCAGCGCCCACCCTGCGGGAGGGGACGAGCAGTACTTC. This gives the protein CASSAHPAGGDEQYF.

The rearrangement links TRBV27 to TRBJ1-4, with D possibly being TRBD1 (6 bases). The V end lost 6 bases, the J end lost 0 bases, and 8 bases lay between the germline ends. Germline loops: CDR1 MNHEY, CDR2 SMNVEV (reference sequence). The CDR3 contains 14 residues. CDR3: CASRSGATNEKLFF. CDR3 bases: TGTGCCAGCAGATCAGGGGCAACTAATGAAAAACTGTTTTTT.

The genes are TRBV19 and TRBJ1-5; maybe TRBD1 (5 bases). The CDR3 runs 15 residues. The V gene lost 4 bases and the J gene lost 1 base, with 11 bases spanning the gap. CDR1 LNHDA and CDR2 SQIVND come from the germline V gene (reference sequence). The CDR3 reads CASSNMGLSNQPQHF. CDR3 in DNA: TGTGCCAGTAGTAATATGGGGCTCAGCAATCAGCCCCAGCATTTT.

V and J are TRBV29-1 and TRBJ1-2, with D perhaps matching TRBD1 (5 bases). Germline CDR1 and CDR2: SQVTM and ANQGSEA. The CDR3 extends over 13 amino acids. V gave up 4 bases and J gave up 2 bases, with 11 bases separating them. As DNA, the CDR3 is TGCAGCGTTGGGGCCGGGGGGAACTATGGCTACACCTTC. Translation: CSVGAGGNYGYTF. Full variable domain (remainder filled in from reference TRBV29-1 and TRBJ1-2): SAVISQKPSRDICQRGTSLTIQCQVDSQVTMMFWYRQQPGQSLTLIATANQGSEATYESGFVIDKFPISRPNLTFSTLTVSNMSPEDSSIYLCSVGAGGNYGYTFGSGTRLTVV.

The CDR3 DNA is TGTGCCAGCAGGTTGGAACCCTTAAATTCACCCCTCCACTTT. Its translation: CASRLEPLNSPLHF. This chain joins TRBV4-2 and TRBJ1-6, with unresolved D. The CDR3 has 14 residues. V shed 6 bases and J shed 7 bases, with 13 bases lying between them. Germline CDR1 reads LGHNA; CDR2 reads YNFKEQ.

The chain carries TRBV30 and TRBJ2-7; tentatively, D is TRBD1 (6 bases). The CDR3 contains 16 residues. Trimming shortened V by 0 bases and J by 2 bases, and 17 bases separated the two germline ends. Looked up from germline, CDR1 is GTSNPN and CDR2 is SVGIG (reference sequence). The CDR3 nucleotides are TGTGCCTGGAGTGTACCGGGGTCAGGGGCCCCCTACGAGCAGTACTTC. Its protein product is CAWSVPGSGAPYEQYF.

Of note for this clone: One end of the junction fails to match germline, which may point to a read error. The V call is TRBV12-3 or TRBV12-4, the J call TRBJ1-2; no clear D gene. The CDR3 spans 12 residues. CDR3 in amino acids: CASSERDMMMAF. CDR3 DNA sequence: TGTGCCAGCAGTGAAAGAGACATGATGATGGCCTTC.

This sequence joins TRBV27 and TRBJ2-1; the D gene could be TRBD1 or TRBD2 (5 bases each). This CDR3 is 14 amino acids long. The germline V gene has CDR1 MNHEY and CDR2 SMNVEV (reference sequence). The germline V and J ends were trimmed by 5 bases and 4 bases, with 12 bases remaining between them. The CDR3 DNA sequence: TGTGCCAGCAGTCCTAGTTGGGGGTACAATGAGCAGTTCTTC. Encoded protein: CASSPSWGYNEQFF.

The genes are TRBV2 and TRBJ2-1; 9 bases match TRBD1. CDR1 and CDR2 (germline): SNHLY, FYNNEI. The trim removed 8 bases at V and 12 bases at J, leaving 14 bases unmatched. CDR3 size: 14 residues. CDR3 amino acids: CASEQGAKRYGQFF. The DNA of the CDR3 is TGTGCCAGCGAACAGGGGGCGAAACGGTACGGGCAGTTCTTC.

This chain joins TRBV18 and TRBJ1-2; no reliable D call. The CDR3 loop spans 14 amino acids. Looked up from germline, CDR1 is KGHSH and CDR2 is LQKENI. Deletions cut 2 bases from V and 1 base from J, with 8 bases between. This CDR3 is CASSPGEFNYGYTF. The CDR3 DNA reads TGTGCCAGCTCACCAGGAGAGTTTAACTATGGCTACACCTTC.

V usage is TRBV28 and J usage is TRBJ1-5, with TRBD1 matching over 11 bases. V shed 9 bases and J 2 bases; nucleotides not matched to a gene: 9. Germline V gives CDR1 MDHEN, CDR2 SYDVKM. CDR3 length: 16 residues. The CDR3 sequence: CASWTGGLGGNQPQHF. The CDR3 DNA sequence: TGTGCCAGTTGGACAGGGGGCTTAGGTGGCAATCAGCCCCAGCATTTT.

The chain carries TRBV5-5 and TRBJ1-2; perhaps TRBD1 as D (6 bases). This CDR3 is 17 amino acids long. The germline CDR1 and CDR2 sequences are SGHKS and YYEKEE (reference sequence). V was clipped by 0 bases and J by 0 bases, with 15 bases between them. The CDR3 coding sequence is TGTGCCAGCAGCTTGGCCCCCGGGGGGCGGCCTAACTATGGCTACACCTTC. Protein: CASSLAPGGRPNYGYTF. The whole variable domain, filled in from reference TRBV5-5 and TRBJ1-2, reads DAGVTQSPTHLIKTRGQQVTLRCSPISGHKSVSWYQQVLGQGPQFIFQYYEKEERGRGNFPDRFSARQFPNYSSELNVNALLLGDSALYLCASSLAPGGRPNYGYTFGSGTRLTVV.

The chain joins TRBV14 to TRBJ1-6, with 9 bases matching TRBD1. J was trimmed by 6 bases and V by 2 bases; bases with no gene match: 8. The CDR3 is made up of 17 amino acids. Germline values: CDR1 SGHDN, CDR2 FVKESK. CDR3 sequence: CASSQRGGQGRNSPLHF. CDR3 nucleotides: TGTGCCAGCAGCCAAAGGGGGGGACAGGGTCGTAATTCACCCCTCCACTTT.

The chain carries TRBV6-5 and TRBJ1-1, with D possibly TRBD1 on 5 matching bases. The CDR3 length is 13 residues. In germline, CDR1 is MNHEY, CDR2 SVGAGI. V was clipped by 7 bases and J by 1 base, with 10 bases between them. CDR3 sequence (DNA): TGTGCCAGCACGGAGCAGGGGAACACTGAAGCTTTCTTT. As protein: CASTEQGNTEAFF.

This clone occurred once. This chain connects TRBV5-1 to TRBJ1-4; 8 bases align to TRBD1. With 0 bases clipped from V and 0 bases from J, the junction kept 4 bases outside the gene matches. This CDR3 region has 17 residues. The germline V gene has CDR1 SGHRS and CDR2 YFSETQ. The CDR3 region has the DNA TGCGCCAGCAGCTTGGGGACAGGGCATGCAACTAATGAAAAACTGTTTTTT. Translated: CASSLGTGHATNEKLFF.

Here the CDR3 DNA reads TGTGCCAGCTCACCACCCGAGGGAAGGAGTGATGAAAAACTGTTTTTT. It translates to CASSPPEGRSDEKLFF. The chain links TRBV18 to TRBJ1-4; D remains ambiguous. Trimming removed 0 bases at V and 6 bases at J, with 14 bases between. The CDR3 spans 16 residues. Germline loops: CDR1 KGHSH, CDR2 LQKENI.

The gene calls are TRBV11-3 and TRBJ2-7; D remains unclear. V was clipped by 1 base and J by 3 bases, with 7 bases between them. This CDR3 comprises 13 residues. CDR1 is SGHNT and CDR2 is YENEEA in the germline V gene. The CDR3 is CASSLGQNYEQYF. In DNA, the CDR3 is TGTGCCAGCAGCTTAGGTCAGAACTACGAGCAGTACTTC.

Remarks on this clone: At one end the junction does not follow the germline gene, possibly because of a read error. The rearrangement uses TRBV4-3 and TRBJ2-2; 10 nucleotides match TRBD2. The CDR3 is 16 amino acids. Germline-derived CDR1 and CDR2 are LGHNA and YSLEER. The CDR3 DNA is TGCGCCAGCAGCCAAGATCTGAGCGGGAGGGCCGGCGAGCTGTTTTTT. Amino acid sequence: CASSQDLSGRAGELFF.